This entry features one TCR beta chain sequence. This specimen belongs to a study of blood T cell repertoires in COVID-19. The CDR3 consists of 18 residues. The junction had 13 bases not matched to a gene; V was cut back by 5 bases and J by 5 bases. Germline CDR1 reads SNHLY; CDR2 reads FYNNEI. Sequencing was performed with immunoSEQ multiplex PCR; in TCRdb, only in-frame clones are kept and a portion is missing. The sample has about 180,000 clones, 87% seen once. Input material: peripheral blood. The origin of this receptor is a man in his forties with active or convalescent COVID-19. The chain couples TRBV2 to TRBJ2-3; 13 nucleotides match TRBD2. The CDR3 nucleotides are TGTGCCAGCAGTCCAAGACTAGCGGGGGGCCACCTTGGAGATACGCAGTATTTT. Its protein product is CASSPRLAGGHLGDTQYF.